Listed below are T cell receptor beta chains from one sample, sequenced in a study of blood T cell repertoires in COVID-19. Repertoires were generated with immunoSEQ multiplex PCR, while TCRdb's copy carries only in-frame clones and drops some. The sample carries fewer than 400,000 clones, about 85% recorded once. Specimen: PBMCs or T cells enriched from blood (not recorded which). These receptors were obtained from a young woman who had been exposed to COVID-19. The CDR3 runs from the conserved cysteine through the conserved F or W.

v_call	j_call	cdr3_aa
TRBV7-3	TRBJ1-2	CASSLRALQGAYGYTF
TRBV5-5	TRBJ2-5	CASSLGGQEETQYF
TRBV9	TRBJ2-5	CASSTTGARGFEETQYF
TRBV14	TRBJ1-2	CASSQVLGVDGYTF
TRBV2	TRBJ2-2	CASSEIAGETGELFF
TRBV7-6	TRBJ1-3	CASSLSGQDANTIYF
TRBV6-5	TRBJ2-1	CASTPSGRINEQFF
TRBV10-3	TRBJ1-5	CAISVGGGNQPQHF
TRBV6-5	TRBJ1-3	CASSRTDRAGNTIYF
TRBV28	TRBJ1-2	CASSLAMAHGYTF
TRBV10-3	TRBJ2-1	CAISESKGGNEQFF
TRBV6-1	TRBJ1-1	CASSDLARTGEAFF
TRBV30	TRBJ2-1	CAWRATGGVANEQFF
TRBV30	TRBJ1-2	CAWRNRGLGGYTF
TRBV5-1	TRBJ2-3	CASSWGTGTSTDTQYF
TRBV5-5	TRBJ2-5	CASSPTEETQYF
TRBV4-1	TRBJ2-3	CASSQSTESRTDTQYF
TRBV28	TRBJ2-7	CASRERGAPTYEQYF
TRBV15	TRBJ1-1	CATSRGKGAGYTEAFF
TRBV24-1	TRBJ2-5	CATSDQQGAEETQYF
TRBV7-2	TRBJ1-5	CASSLDTQYQPQHF
TRBV28	TRBJ1-1	CASSLIRGAGGEAFF
TRBV7-9	TRBJ1-1	CASSLPRDRTTAFF
TRBV27	TRBJ2-1	CASSRGPHNEQFF
TRBV28	TRBJ2-2	CATVPDPRVVGELFF
TRBV28	TRBJ2-1	CASSSLTSGTGYGGEQFF
TRBV7-2	TRBJ1-1	CASSRQRANTEAFF
TRBV7-9	TRBJ1-2	CASSPPLWGDEPDNYGYTF
TRBV11-2	TRBJ1-6	CASSSLRRADSPLHF
TRBV28	TRBJ2-7	CASSLKFGLAGGFSYEQYF
TRBV7-9	TRBJ1-5	CASSLAGGKQPQHF
TRBV11-2	TRBJ2-1	CASSLTGNEQFF
TRBV6-1	TRBJ2-7	CASSEGTVYSYEQYF
TRBV30	TRBJ1-4	CAWRWGGEKLFF
TRBV5-6	TRBJ1-2	CASSFSRLGQDYGYTF
TRBV6-5	TRBJ2-3	CASSSSGSRTDTQYF
TRBV6-5	TRBJ1-4	CASSPYEKLFF
TRBV28	TRBJ1-5	CASSSGQGGSQPQHF
TRBV5-1	TRBJ1-1	CASSPEELNTEAFF
TRBV20-1	TRBJ1-4	CSASEVRGRREKLFF
TRBV7-6	TRBJ2-1	CASSRVRADEQFF
TRBV28	TRBJ2-5	CASSLAGAMVETQYF
TRBV12-3/TRBV12-4	TRBJ1-1	CASNRRQGAEAFF
TRBV11-1	TRBJ1-6	CASSLEGRVNSPLHF
TRBV10-3	TRBJ1-1	CAINRAEAFF
TRBV20-1	TRBJ2-7	CSALYSYEQYF
TRBV28	TRBJ1-6	CASSPQWATRFSPLHF
TRBV9	TRBJ1-1	CASSAFWGGRTEAFF
TRBV12-3/TRBV12-4	TRBJ1-2	CARRGRDGYTF
TRBV12-5	TRBJ2-1	CASGRTGGIKLAHNEQFF